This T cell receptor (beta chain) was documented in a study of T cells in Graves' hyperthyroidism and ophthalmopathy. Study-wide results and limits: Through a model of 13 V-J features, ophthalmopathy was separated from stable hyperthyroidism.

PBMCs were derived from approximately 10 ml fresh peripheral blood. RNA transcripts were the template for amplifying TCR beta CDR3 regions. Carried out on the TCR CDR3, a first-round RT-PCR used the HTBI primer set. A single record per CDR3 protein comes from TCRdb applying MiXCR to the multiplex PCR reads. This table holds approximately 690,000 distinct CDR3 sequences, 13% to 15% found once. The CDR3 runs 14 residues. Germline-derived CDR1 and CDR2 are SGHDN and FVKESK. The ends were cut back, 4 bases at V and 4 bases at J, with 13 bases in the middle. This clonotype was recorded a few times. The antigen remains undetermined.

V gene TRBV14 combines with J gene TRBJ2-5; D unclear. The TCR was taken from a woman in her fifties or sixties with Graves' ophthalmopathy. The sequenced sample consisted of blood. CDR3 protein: CASSRRSPLETQYF. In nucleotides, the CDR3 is TGTGCCAGCAGCCGTCGGAGTCCCCTAGAGACCCAGTACTTC. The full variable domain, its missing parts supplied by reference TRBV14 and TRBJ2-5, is EAGVTQFPSHSVIEKGQTVTLRCDPISGHDNLYWYRRVMGKEIKFLLHFVKESKQDESGMPNNRFLAERTGGTYSTLKVQPAELEDSGVYFCASSRRSPLETQYFGPGTRLLVL.